This T cell receptor beta chain was found in a study of CD8+CD57+ T cells in acquired aplastic anemia. Findings and caveats of the study: Overlap between patients and controls comprised about 28 CD8+ CDR3 sequences. In CD8+ cells, Simpson's diversity showed no significant difference between patients and controls.

Previously, flow cytometry had revealed CD8+CD57+ cell expansion in the patients chosen for sequencing. The enrolled patients all had severe acquired aplastic anemia. At blood sampling, none of the patients had yet received therapy. Template material for TCR beta VDJ and CDR3 profiling consisted of genomic DNA. Each CDR3 protein is one row after TCRdb ran MiXCR on the reads. Here the sample spans 260,000 or so distinct CDR3 sequences, around 45% being singletons. On this clonotype: What it binds is unknown.

Sequenced: sorted CD4+, CD8+, or CD8+CD57+ T cells (not recorded which) from PBMCs. The sequence was collected from a human donor with aplastic anemia.

CDR3 region: CASSQSGANVLTF. The CDR3 DNA reads as TGTGCCAGCAGTCAATCTGGGGCCAACGTCCTGACTTTC. V is TRBV27 and J is TRBJ2-6; D is unresolved. This CDR3 is built from 13 residues. Trimming left V 5 bases short and J 1 base short, with 3 bases between. Germline V CDR1 and CDR2: MNHEY, SMNVEV (reference sequence).